The present entry profiles one TCR beta chain with its context. A read error may produce the germline difference seen at one junction end. The CDR3 is made up of 13 amino acids. The V gene's germline CDR1 is SNHLY and CDR2 FYNNEI. These data come from a study of blood T cells in healthy people across ages. There were healthy Caucasian individuals from Russia, aged about 6 to 100, serving as donors. A second PCR of about 6 to 12 cycles used a sample-barcoded 5' primer and a J-beta primer mix. The authors tagged each cDNA molecule using a template-switch adaptor with 12 random nucleotides. TCRdb re-analysed the 5' RACE reads in MiXCR, keeping a single row per CDR3 protein. The sample lists approximately 800,000 distinct CDR3 sequences; roughly 53% were seen once.

This sequence joins TRBV2 and TRBJ1-4; no firm D call. The clonotype originates from an older man in good health. The sample comprised blood. This CDR3 is CVSTPGSNEKLFF. CDR3 bases: TGTGTCAGCACCCCGGGGTCTAATGAAAAACTGTTTTTT.